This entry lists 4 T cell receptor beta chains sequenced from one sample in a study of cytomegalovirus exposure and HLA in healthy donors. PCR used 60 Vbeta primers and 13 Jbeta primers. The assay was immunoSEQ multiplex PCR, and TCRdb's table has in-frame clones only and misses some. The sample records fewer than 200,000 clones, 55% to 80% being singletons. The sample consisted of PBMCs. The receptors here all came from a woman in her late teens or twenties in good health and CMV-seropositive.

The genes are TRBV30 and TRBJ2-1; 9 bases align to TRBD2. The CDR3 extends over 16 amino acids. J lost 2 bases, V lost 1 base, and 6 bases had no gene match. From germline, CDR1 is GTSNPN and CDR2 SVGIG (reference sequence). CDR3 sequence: CAWSGKRGVAYNEQFF. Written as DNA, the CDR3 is TGTGCCTGGAGTGGTAAGCGGGGGGTGGCCTACAATGAGCAGTTCTTC.

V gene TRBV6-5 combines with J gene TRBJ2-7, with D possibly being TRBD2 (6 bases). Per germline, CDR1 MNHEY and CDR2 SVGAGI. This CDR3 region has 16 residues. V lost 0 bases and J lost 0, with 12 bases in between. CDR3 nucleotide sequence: TGTGCCAGCAGTTACTCGAGGGCGGGGTTCTCCTACGAGCAGTACTTC. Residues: CASSYSRAGFSYEQYF.

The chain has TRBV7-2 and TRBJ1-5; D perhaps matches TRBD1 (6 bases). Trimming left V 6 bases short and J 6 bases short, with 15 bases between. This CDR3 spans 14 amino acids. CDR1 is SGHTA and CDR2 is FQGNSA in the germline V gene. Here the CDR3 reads CASSYPGAGQPQHF. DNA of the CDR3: TGTGCCAGCAGTTACCCAGGGGCAGGTCAGCCCCAGCATTTT.

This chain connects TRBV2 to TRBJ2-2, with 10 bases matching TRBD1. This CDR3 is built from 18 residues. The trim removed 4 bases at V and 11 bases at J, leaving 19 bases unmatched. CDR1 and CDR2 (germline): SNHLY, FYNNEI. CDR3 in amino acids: CASSAFNPGQGFFIELFF. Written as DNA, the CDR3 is TGTGCCAGCAGTGCGTTTAACCCGGGACAGGGGTTTTTTATAGAGCTGTTTTTT. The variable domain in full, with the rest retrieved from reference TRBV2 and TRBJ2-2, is EPEVTQTPSHQVTQMGQEVILRCVPISNHLYFYWYRQILGQKVEFLVSFYNNEISEKSEIFDDQFSVERPDGSNFTLKIRSTKLEDSAMYFCASSAFNPGQGFFIELFFGEGSRLTVL.